Presented here are 21 T cell receptor beta chains from one specimen sequenced in a study of neurological immune-mediated disorders. TCRdb itself ran the 5' RACE reads through MiXCR, one entry per CDR3 protein. The sample holds some 60,000 distinct CDR3 sequences; under 2.5% are singletons and the top ten take 3%. The specimen was PBMCs. The receptor source for this set is a man in his forties or fifties with multiple sclerosis.

Ten or more counts support this clonotype. The DNA for the CDR3 is TGTGCCAGCAGTTGGGACCACGGACGCACTGAAGCTTTCTTT. It yields the protein CASSWDHGRTEAFF. This rearrangement joins TRBV6-6 to TRBJ1-1; weak D call: TRBD1 (5 bases). Trimming pared 4 bases from V and 4 bases from J, leaving 13 bases between. CDR3 length equals 14 residues. Germline CDR1 and CDR2: MNHNY and SVGAGI (reference sequence).

In this sample, this clonotype turned up many times. The chain couples TRBV5-5 to TRBJ1-4; D might be TRBD1 (5 bases). The CDR3 has 15 residues. Germline CDR1 is SGHKS and CDR2 is YYEKEE (reference sequence). V was trimmed by 0 bases and J by 4 bases, leaving 10 bases between them. The CDR3 bases are TGTGCCAGCAGCTTGGAGGGGTTAGTTAATGAAAAACTGTTTTTT. It translates to CASSLEGLVNEKLFF.

This clonotype has at least ten counts. V and J are TRBV6-5 and TRBJ2-6; 7 nucleotides match TRBD1. This CDR3 comprises 17 residues. From germline, CDR1 is MNHEY and CDR2 SVGAGI. J lost 0 bases, V lost 5 bases, and 7 bases had no gene match. The CDR3 loop is CASSEDRTRSGANVLTF. DNA for the CDR3: TGTGCCAGCAGTGAGGACAGGACTCGCTCTGGGGCCAACGTCCTGACTTTC.

This clonotype was recorded at least ten times. This chain joins TRBV28 and TRBJ2-1; TRBD2 aligns across 10 bases. CDR1 and CDR2 from the germline V gene are MDHEN and SYDVKM. The J segment lost 9 bases and the V segment lost 2 bases, leaving 10 bases of the junction unmatched. The CDR3 is 16 residues long. The CDR3, as DNA: TGTGCCAGCAGTTTAAGTCTAGCGGGGGCCAGAGGTGAGCAGTTCTTC. It codes for CASSLSLAGARGEQFF.

This clonotype has ten or more counts. A much larger clone differs from this one at a single base, so this may be a read error. The gene calls are TRBV5-1 and TRBJ2-4; TRBD1 matches 7 bases. Germline loops: CDR1 SGHRS, CDR2 YFSETQ. The CDR3 extends over 14 amino acids. CDR3 protein: CASSSGGPKKIQYF. CDR3 nucleotides: TGCGCCAGCAGCTCAGGGGGACCTAAAAAAATTCAGTACTTC.

This clonotype was seen repeatedly, ten times or more. The chain combines TRBV29-1 with TRBJ1-1; 7 bases fit TRBD1. CDR1 is SQVTM and CDR2 is ANQGSEA in the germline V gene. Trimming took 7 bases from V and 10 from J; bases not matched to a gene: 6. The CDR3 is 10 amino acids. CDR3 nucleotides: TGCAGCGCAGAAACAGGGGCAGCTTTCTTT. Translating it yields CSAETGAAFF.

At least ten counts were recorded for this clonotype. The genes are TRBV7-2 and TRBJ1-5; D unresolved. The CDR3 totals 13 residues. V lost 3 bases, J lost 9 bases, and 12 bases lay in between. Germline V gives CDR1 SGHTA, CDR2 FQGNSA. The CDR3 nucleotides read TGTGCCAGCAGCTTCGGATCCCGCCGGCCCCAGCATTTT. Its translation is CASSFGSRRPQHF.

This clonotype has ten or more counts. V is TRBV9 and J is TRBJ2-2, with 9 positions matching TRBD1. The germline CDR1 and CDR2 sequences are SGDLS and YYNGEE. This CDR3 contains 14 residues. The trim removed 3 bases at V and 6 bases at J, leaving 3 bases unmatched. The CDR3 loop is CASSENRGPGELFF. The CDR3 DNA is TGTGCCAGCAGCGAAAACAGGGGGCCCGGGGAGCTGTTTTTT.

This clonotype was observed at least ten times. The V and J genes are TRBV7-2 and TRBJ2-1; 9 nucleotides match TRBD2. Trimming took 5 bases from V and 9 from J; bases not matched to a gene: 14. The germline V gene encodes CDR1 SGHTA and CDR2 FQGNSA. CDR3 length: 16 residues. CDR3 nucleotides: TGTGCCAGCAGCCCGAAGGCGGGGGGGAACTACGGTGAGCAGTTCTTC. It codes for CASSPKAGGNYGEQFF.

This clonotype was observed at least ten times. The chain links TRBV6-1 to TRBJ2-5; D gene unclear. The CDR3 sequence is 13 residues long. Per germline, CDR1 MNHNS and CDR2 SASEGT. V was trimmed by 4 bases and J by 1 base, leaving 7 bases between them. CDR3 coding DNA: TGTGCCAGCAGTGTTGGCAGCCAAGAGACCCAGTACTTC. It translates to CASSVGSQETQYF.

This clonotype was observed at least ten times. The CDR3 loop is CASSLDRANGYTF. As DNA, the CDR3 is TGTGCCAGCTCACTCGACAGGGCCAATGGCTACACCTTC. V gene TRBV18 combines with J gene TRBJ1-2; 7 bases align to TRBD1. The length of the CDR3 is 13 residues. V shed 4 bases, J shed 6 bases, and the junction held 5 bases outside the gene matches. Germline V lookup: CDR1 KGHSH, CDR2 LQKENI.

Many counts were recorded for this clonotype. The gene calls are TRBV20-1 and TRBJ1-1; D gene ambiguous. The germline V and J ends were trimmed by 6 bases and 2 bases, with 13 bases remaining between them. The CDR3 runs to 13 residues. Germline V gene data show CDR1 as DFQATT and CDR2 as SNEGSKA (reference sequence). CDR3 nucleotides: TGCAGTGCCCAAAGGGTCCCTAACACTGAAGCTTTCTTT. This sequence encodes CSAQRVPNTEAFF.

This clonotype has a count of ten or more. The chain employs TRBV5-5 and TRBJ2-7; 7 bases match TRBD1. After removal of 7 bases from V and 0 bases from J, the junction contained 4 bases not matched to a gene. CDR1 and CDR2 from the germline V gene are SGHKS and YYEKEE (reference sequence). The CDR3 loop spans 13 amino acids. CDR3 sequence reads: CASGAGGSYEQYF. In DNA form, the CDR3 reads TGTGCCAGCGGGGCAGGGGGCTCCTACGAGCAGTACTTC.

This clonotype was seen ten or more times. The V call is TRBV11-2, the J call TRBJ1-6; perhaps TRBD1 as D (6 bases). Germline CDR1 SGHAT, CDR2 FQNNGV. Trimming shortened V by 4 bases and J by 0 bases, and 10 bases separated the two germline ends. The CDR3 runs to 16 residues. The CDR3 spells CASSSTGSSYNSPLHF. For the CDR3, the DNA is TGTGCCAGCAGCTCCACAGGGAGCTCCTATAATTCACCCCTCCACTTT.

The sample holds many counts of this clonotype. CDR3 residues: CSAGLGGSSYEQYF. The CDR3 DNA follows: TGCAGTGCTGGCTTGGGGGGGAGCTCCTACGAGCAGTACTTC. The chain employs TRBV20-1 and TRBJ2-7, with 7 positions matching TRBD2. V lost 5 bases, J lost 0 bases, and 7 bases stayed unmatched. The CDR3 runs 14 residues. From germline, CDR1 is DFQATT and CDR2 SNEGSKA (reference sequence).

This clonotype was seen many times. The V call is TRBV20-1, the J call TRBJ2-2; the D is unclear. Looked up from germline, CDR1 is DFQATT and CDR2 is SNEGSKA (reference sequence). The CDR3 extends over 12 amino acids. With 2 bases removed from V and 2 bases from J, the gap between germline ends came to 3 bases. The CDR3 DNA sequence: TGCAGTGCTAGACCAAACACCGGGGAGCTGTTTTTT. As protein: CSARPNTGELFF.

This clonotype has a count of ten or more. The chain is built from TRBV21-1 and TRBJ2-5. TRBV21-1 is a pseudogene segment. The CDR3 has 15 amino acids. For the CDR3, the DNA is TGTGCCAGCAGCAAAGTCAAAGGAGCCCAAGAGACCCAGTACTTC. It codes for CASSKVKGAQETQYF.

This clonotype was seen more than once but under ten times. The junction departs from the called germline gene at one end, perhaps through a read error. The gene calls are TRBV3-1 and TRBJ1-6; TRBD1 matches 7 bases. The CDR3 runs 15 residues. The germline CDR1 and CDR2 sequences are LGHDT and YNNKEL (reference sequence). CDR3 protein: CASSLSGGADSTLNF. The CDR3 coding sequence is TGTGCCAGCAGCCTATCAGGGGGGGCGGACTCAACCCTCAACTTT.

In this sample, this clonotype turned up many times. V and J are TRBV5-1 and TRBJ2-3; maybe TRBD2 (5 bases). The CDR3 covers 15 residues. The ends were cut back, 0 bases at V and 0 bases at J, with 8 bases in the middle. Germline lookup yields CDR1 SGHRS and CDR2 YFSETQ. CDR3 amino acids: CASSLAGLSTDTQYF. For the CDR3, the DNA is TGCGCCAGCAGCTTGGCAGGACTCAGCACAGATACGCAGTATTTT.

This clonotype was seen repeatedly, ten times or more. The gene calls are TRBV29-1 and TRBJ2-3, with D possibly called TRBD1 or TRBD2 (6 bases each). Germline CDR1 reads SQVTM; CDR2 reads ANQGSEA. The CDR3 is 14 residues long. V lost 3 bases and J lost 3, with 13 bases in between. The CDR3 here is CSVDGGTFTDTQYF. Here the CDR3 DNA reads TGCAGCGTTGACGGGGGCACTTTTACAGATACGCAGTATTTT.

This clonotype has at least ten counts. The CDR3 reads CASSFPSRDGETQYF. CDR3 nucleotide sequence: TGTGCCAGCAGTTTTCCCTCTAGGGACGGAGAGACCCAGTACTTC. V and J are TRBV6-7 and TRBJ2-5; either TRBD1 or TRBD2 may fit D (5 bases each). TRBV6-7 counts as an open reading frame of uncertain function. The CDR3 runs to 15 residues. V gave up 4 bases and J gave up 4 bases, with 16 bases separating them.